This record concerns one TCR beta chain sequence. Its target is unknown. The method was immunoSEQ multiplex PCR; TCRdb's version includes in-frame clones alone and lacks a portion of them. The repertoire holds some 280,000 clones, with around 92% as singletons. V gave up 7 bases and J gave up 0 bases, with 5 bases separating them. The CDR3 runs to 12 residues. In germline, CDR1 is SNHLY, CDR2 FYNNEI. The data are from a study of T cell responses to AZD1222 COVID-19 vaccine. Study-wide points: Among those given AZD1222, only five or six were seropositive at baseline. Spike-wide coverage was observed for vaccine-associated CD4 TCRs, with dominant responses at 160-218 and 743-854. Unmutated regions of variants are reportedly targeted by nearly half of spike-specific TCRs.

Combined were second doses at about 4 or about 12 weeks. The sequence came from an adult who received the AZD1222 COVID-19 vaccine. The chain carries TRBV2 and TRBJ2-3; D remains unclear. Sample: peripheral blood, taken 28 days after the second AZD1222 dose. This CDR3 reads CASTVSTDTQYF. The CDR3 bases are TGTGCCAGCACAGTGAGCACAGATACGCAGTATTTT.